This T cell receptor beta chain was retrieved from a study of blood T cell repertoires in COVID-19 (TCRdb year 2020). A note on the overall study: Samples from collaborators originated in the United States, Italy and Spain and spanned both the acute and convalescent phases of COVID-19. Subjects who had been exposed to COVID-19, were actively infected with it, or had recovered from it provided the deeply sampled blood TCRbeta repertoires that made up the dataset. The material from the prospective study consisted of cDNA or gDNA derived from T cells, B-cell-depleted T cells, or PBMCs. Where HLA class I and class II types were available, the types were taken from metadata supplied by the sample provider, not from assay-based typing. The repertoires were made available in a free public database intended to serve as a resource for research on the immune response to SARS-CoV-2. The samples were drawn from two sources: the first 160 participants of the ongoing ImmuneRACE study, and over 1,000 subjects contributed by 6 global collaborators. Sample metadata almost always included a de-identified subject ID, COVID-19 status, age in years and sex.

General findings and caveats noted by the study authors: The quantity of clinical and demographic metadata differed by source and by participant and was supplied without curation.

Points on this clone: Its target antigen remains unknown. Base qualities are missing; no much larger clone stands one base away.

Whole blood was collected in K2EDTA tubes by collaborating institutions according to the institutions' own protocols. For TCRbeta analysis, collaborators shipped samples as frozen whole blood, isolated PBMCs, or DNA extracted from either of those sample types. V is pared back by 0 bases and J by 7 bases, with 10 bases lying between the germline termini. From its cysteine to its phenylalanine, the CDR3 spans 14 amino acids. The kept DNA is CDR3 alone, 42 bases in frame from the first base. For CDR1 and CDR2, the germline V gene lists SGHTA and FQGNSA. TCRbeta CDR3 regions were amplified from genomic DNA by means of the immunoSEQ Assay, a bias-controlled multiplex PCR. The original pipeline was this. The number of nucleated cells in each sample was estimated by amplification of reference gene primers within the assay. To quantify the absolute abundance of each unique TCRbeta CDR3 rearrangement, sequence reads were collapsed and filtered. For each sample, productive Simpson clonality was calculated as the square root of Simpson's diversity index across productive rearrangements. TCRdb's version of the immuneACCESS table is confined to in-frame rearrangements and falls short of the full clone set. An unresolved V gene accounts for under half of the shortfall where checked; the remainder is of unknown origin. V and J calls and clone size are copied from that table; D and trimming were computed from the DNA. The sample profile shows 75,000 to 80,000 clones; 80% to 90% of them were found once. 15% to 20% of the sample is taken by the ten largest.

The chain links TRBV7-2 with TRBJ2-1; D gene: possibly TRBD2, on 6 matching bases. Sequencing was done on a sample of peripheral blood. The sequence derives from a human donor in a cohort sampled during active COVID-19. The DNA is TGTGCCAGCAGCTTAGCGAGGGGACTTAATGAGCAGTTCTTC. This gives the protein CASSLARGLNEQFF.